The 9 T cell receptor beta chains listed next were all sequenced from one sample in a study of T cell responses to AZD1222 COVID-19 vaccine. Using immunoSEQ multiplex PCR, the repertoire was profiled, and TCRdb retains in-frame clones only, with some absent. The table lists about 140,000 clones, about 90% of them singletons. The specimen comprised peripheral blood, sampled on day 0 of AZD1222 vaccination. The receptor set was obtained from an adult in good health.

The chain combines TRBV7-6 with TRBJ2-7, with 13 positions matching TRBD2. J lost 5 bases, V lost 2 bases, and 6 bases had no gene match. The germline CDR1 and CDR2 sequences are SGHVS and FNYEAQ. CDR3 length: 16 amino acids. Written as DNA, the CDR3 is TGTGCCAGCAGCTTAAGCCTCGGGACTAGCGGGAACGAGCAGTACTTC. It yields the protein CASSLSLGTSGNEQYF.

This clone has only a few counts. DNA for the CDR3: TGTGCCAGCTCACCGGGACAGGGGGCAAGCAATCAGCCCCAGCATTTT. Translation: CASSPGQGASNQPQHF. This rearrangement joins TRBV18 to TRBJ1-5, with TRBD1 matching over 12 bases. Germline loops: CDR1 KGHSH, CDR2 LQKENI. The CDR3 is made up of 16 amino acids. J gave up 1 base and V 3 bases, and 1 base lay outside the gene matches.

The table lists this clone with a count of one. The gene calls are TRBV19 and TRBJ1-2; D not resolved. The CDR3 has 12 amino acids. Trimming left V 1 base short and J 4 bases short, with 4 bases between. The V gene's germline CDR1 is LNHDA and CDR2 SQIVND (reference sequence). The CDR3 bases are TGTGCCAGTAGTATAGCTAGCTATGGCTACACCTTC. It specifies CASSIASYGYTF. The full variable domain, rest sourced from reference TRBV19 and TRBJ1-2, is DGGITQSPKYLFRKEGQNVTLSCEQNLNHDAMYWYRQDPGQGLRLIYYSQIVNDFQKGDIAEGYSVSREKKESFPLTVTSAQKNPTAFYLCASSIASYGYTFGSGTRLTVV.

J is TRBJ1-1 and V is TRBV6-2 or TRBV6-3; D remains unclear. The CDR3 spans 12 residues. The V end lost 5 bases, the J end lost 5 bases, and 9 bases lay between the germline ends. The germline V gene has CDR1 MNHEY and CDR2 SVGEGT. Written as DNA, the CDR3 is TGTGCCAGCAGTGATGGGTATACTGAAGCTTTCTTT. Its translation: CASSDGYTEAFF.

This rearrangement joins TRBV9 to TRBJ2-1, with 10 bases fitting TRBD2. V shed 0 bases and J 10 bases; nucleotides not matched to a gene: 7. This CDR3 contains 15 residues. From germline, CDR1 is SGDLS and CDR2 YYNGEE. The CDR3 region is CASSVGAGGPEEQFF. For the CDR3, the DNA is TGTGCCAGCAGCGTAGGAGCGGGAGGGCCCGAAGAGCAGTTCTTC.

This rearrangement joins TRBV5-1 to TRBJ2-1; 8 nucleotides line up with TRBD2. Germline V lookup: CDR1 SGHRS, CDR2 YFSETQ. Losses at the gene ends were 0 bases for V and 4 bases for J; bases not matched to a gene: 3. The length of the CDR3 is 15 residues. The CDR3 DNA sequence: TGCGCCAGCAGCTTGGGTACTAGCGGTTACAATGAGCAGTTCTTC. Translated, it gives CASSLGTSGYNEQFF.

This clone has just one count. This chain joins TRBV30 and TRBJ2-1; TRBD1 matches 9 bases. CDR3 size: 17 residues. V dropped 4 bases and J dropped 2; count of bases not matched to a gene: 12. Germline V gene sequence: CDR1 GTSNPN, CDR2 SVGIG (reference sequence). The CDR3 loop is CAWTQGARLGAYNEQFF. The CDR3 DNA reads as TGTGCCTGGACACAGGGGGCCCGCCTTGGCGCCTACAATGAGCAGTTCTTC.

V gene TRBV13 combines with J gene TRBJ2-2; TRBD1 aligns across 11 bases. CDR3 length: 16 residues. V gave up 4 bases and J gave up 7 bases; unmatched junction bases: 8. CDR1 is PRHDT and CDR2 is FYEKMQ in the germline V gene (reference sequence). The CDR3 here is CASSSPDRGQVGELFF. Written as DNA, the CDR3 is TGTGCCAGCAGCTCCCCGGACAGGGGGCAAGTCGGGGAGCTGTTTTTT.

The gene calls are TRBV6-5 and TRBJ1-2, with 7 bases that match TRBD1. Germline V gene data show CDR1 as MNHEY and CDR2 as SVGAGI. V lost 6 bases and J lost 8; bases outside the gene matches: 6. This CDR3 region has 12 residues. In DNA form, the CDR3 reads TGTGCCAGCAGACCTACAGGGGAAGGCTACACCTTC. It yields the protein CASRPTGEGYTF.